A selection of T cell receptor beta chains follows, all from one sample in a study of beta chain features in type 1 diabetes. Data came from immunoSEQ multiplex PCR; TCRdb stores just in-frame clones and leaves some out. Of roughly 610,000 clones listed, around 15% are singletons. The sample comprised naive CD4+ T cells from blood. Source of these receptors: a man aged 18 to 35 in good health. Both conserved end residues are part of each CDR3. Fields, in order: clone size, V gene, J gene, D gene, CDR3 DNA, CDR3 protein. The D gene is left open where the match is weak. Clone size appears in some rows only: once, few, many, or a class for an expanded clone.

abundance: -; v_gene: TRBV7-8; j_gene: TRBJ1-3; d_gene: -; CDR3nt: TGTGCCAGCAGCGCCCGGGCAGGAAGAACTGGAAACACCATATATTTT; CDR3aa: CASSARAGRTGNTIYF
abundance: -; v_gene: TRBV28; j_gene: TRBJ2-4; d_gene: -; CDR3nt: TGTGCCAGCAGTTTATTGGGGGCCAAAAACATTCAGTACTTC; CDR3aa: CASSLLGAKNIQYF
abundance: -; v_gene: TRBV19; j_gene: TRBJ1-1; d_gene: TRBD1; CDR3nt: TGTGCCAGTAGTACGAACAGGGGAGAGGCTGAAGCTTTCTTT; CDR3aa: CASSTNRGEAEAFF
abundance: few; v_gene: TRBV6-5; j_gene: TRBJ2-3; d_gene: -; CDR3nt: TGTGCCAGCAGTCCCCCGGACCGCACAGATACGCAGTATTTT; CDR3aa: CASSPPDRTDTQYF
abundance: -; v_gene: TRBV4-3; j_gene: TRBJ2-2; d_gene: -; CDR3nt: TGCGCCAGCAGCCAAAAACAAGCGAACACCGGGGAGCTGTTTTTT; CDR3aa: CASSQKQANTGELFF
abundance: once; v_gene: TRBV28; j_gene: TRBJ1-5; d_gene: -; CDR3nt: TGTGCCAGCACCCCTAAGTTGGGACAACACAATCAAGCCCAGCATTTT; CDR3aa: CASTPKLGQHNQAQHF
abundance: -; v_gene: TRBV5-1; j_gene: TRBJ1-2; d_gene: TRBD1; CDR3nt: TGCGCCAGCAGCTCGGGGACAGGTCATGGCTACACCTTC; CDR3aa: CASSSGTGHGYTF
abundance: -; v_gene: TRBV28; j_gene: TRBJ1-5; d_gene: -; CDR3nt: TGTGCCAGCCGCGTGGGGGGGCCCCATCAGCCCCAGCATTTT; CDR3aa: CASRVGGPHQPQHF
abundance: few; v_gene: TRBV19; j_gene: TRBJ2-5; d_gene: -; CDR3nt: TGTGCCAGTAGTGGCGGAGGAGAGACCCAGTACTTC; CDR3aa: CASSGGGETQYF
abundance: -; v_gene: TRBV7-3; j_gene: TRBJ2-7; d_gene: -; CDR3nt: TGTGCCAGCAGCCTCACTTATCGGGACGAGCAGTACTTC; CDR3aa: CASSLTYRDEQYF
abundance: -; v_gene: TRBV9; j_gene: TRBJ2-2; d_gene: -; CDR3nt: TGTGCCAGCAGCGTAGGGGGGAGGCAGGCGGGCACCGGGGAGCTGTTTTTT; CDR3aa: CASSVGGRQAGTGELFF
abundance: few; v_gene: TRBV5-1; j_gene: TRBJ1-1; d_gene: -; CDR3nt: TGCGCCAGCAGCTTGCTTAACAGAAACACTGAAGCTTTCTTT; CDR3aa: CASSLLNRNTEAFF
abundance: -; v_gene: TRBV6-5; j_gene: TRBJ1-2; d_gene: -; CDR3nt: TGTGCCAGCAGCCACGACAGGATCTATGGCTACACCTTC; CDR3aa: CASSHDRIYGYTF
abundance: -; v_gene: TRBV28; j_gene: TRBJ2-5; d_gene: -; CDR3nt: TGTGCCAGCAGTTTAGGGGGGGCGCGGCAAGAGACCCAGTACTTC; CDR3aa: CASSLGGARQETQYF
abundance: few; v_gene: TRBV6-1; j_gene: TRBJ1-5; d_gene: -; CDR3nt: TGTGCCAGTGGGACAAATAGCAATCAGCCCCAGCATTTT; CDR3aa: CASGTNSNQPQHF
abundance: -; v_gene: TRBV18; j_gene: TRBJ1-1; d_gene: -; CDR3nt: TGTGCCAGCTCACCCGACAGTGGCCCCACTGAAGCTTTCTTT; CDR3aa: CASSPDSGPTEAFF
abundance: -; v_gene: TRBV30; j_gene: TRBJ2-1; d_gene: TRBD2; CDR3nt: TGTGCCTGGAGTCCCGGACTAGCGGAGTCCAATGAGCAGTTCTTC; CDR3aa: CAWSPGLAESNEQFF
abundance: few; v_gene: TRBV4-3; j_gene: TRBJ2-7; d_gene: TRBD1; CDR3nt: TGCGCCAGCAGCCAAGAAGGGAACAGGGGGCTCGAGCAGTACTTC; CDR3aa: CASSQEGNRGLEQYF
abundance: -; v_gene: TRBV9; j_gene: TRBJ2-5; d_gene: TRBD2; CDR3nt: TGTGCCAGCAGCGTAGCGGGGACTAGCGGCCAAGAGACCCAGTACTTC; CDR3aa: CASSVAGTSGQETQYF
abundance: few; v_gene: TRBV29-1; j_gene: TRBJ1-2; d_gene: -; CDR3nt: TGCAGCGTTGCCAGCGACTATGGCTACACCTTC; CDR3aa: CSVASDYGYTF
abundance: few; v_gene: TRBV25-1; j_gene: TRBJ1-3; d_gene: -; CDR3nt: TGTGCCAGCAGTGCCTCTGGGGGGGTGGTTTCTGGAAACACCATATATTTT; CDR3aa: CASSASGGVVSGNTIYF
abundance: -; v_gene: TRBV5-4; j_gene: TRBJ2-5; d_gene: -; CDR3nt: TGTGCCAGCAGCTTGGACCCTCAGCAAGAGACCCAGTACTTC; CDR3aa: CASSLDPQQETQYF
abundance: few; v_gene: TRBV7-9; j_gene: TRBJ1-1; d_gene: -; CDR3nt: TGTGCCAGCAGCTTAGACTGGGCCCAACTTGACACTGAAGCTTTCTTT; CDR3aa: CASSLDWAQLDTEAFF
abundance: -; v_gene: TRBV11-3; j_gene: TRBJ2-3; d_gene: -; CDR3nt: TGTGCCAGCAGTCCAAGAATCACAGATACGCAGTATTTT; CDR3aa: CASSPRITDTQYF
abundance: few; v_gene: TRBV18; j_gene: TRBJ2-5; d_gene: -; CDR3nt: TGTGCCAGCTCACCAATCTACGAGACCCAGTACTTC; CDR3aa: CASSPIYETQYF
abundance: -; v_gene: TRBV6-8; j_gene: TRBJ2-3; d_gene: -; CDR3nt: TGTGCCAGCAGCTACCTCAGGGGTACAGATACGCAGTATTTT; CDR3aa: CASSYLRGTDTQYF
abundance: -; v_gene: TRBV29-1; j_gene: TRBJ1-3; d_gene: -; CDR3nt: TGCAGCGTTGACGAGGGAGTCTCTGGAAACACCATATATTTT; CDR3aa: CSVDEGVSGNTIYF
abundance: few; v_gene: TRBV6-6; j_gene: TRBJ1-3; d_gene: -; CDR3nt: TGTGCCAGCAGTTCTAGGTTCTCTGGAAACACCATATATTTT; CDR3aa: CASSSRFSGNTIYF
abundance: few; v_gene: TRBV7-6; j_gene: TRBJ2-1; d_gene: TRBD2; CDR3nt: TGTGCCAGCAGCTTTTCCGGGACTAGCGGGTATCAGTTCTTC; CDR3aa: CASSFSGTSGYQFF
abundance: -; v_gene: TRBV6-5; j_gene: TRBJ2-5; d_gene: TRBD2; CDR3nt: TGTGCCAGCAGTTATGGGGGAGGGAGAGAGACCCAGTACTTC; CDR3aa: CASSYGGGRETQYF
abundance: few; v_gene: TRBV6-5; j_gene: TRBJ2-7; d_gene: TRBD1; CDR3nt: TGTGCCAGCAGTCCACAGGGGGAGTCCTACGAGCAGTACTTC; CDR3aa: CASSPQGESYEQYF
abundance: -; v_gene: TRBV7-9; j_gene: TRBJ1-1; d_gene: -; CDR3nt: TGTGCCAGCAGCCGGGCGGGACGAATGAACACTGAAGCTTTCTTT; CDR3aa: CASSRAGRMNTEAFF
abundance: few; v_gene: TRBV6-5; j_gene: TRBJ2-5; d_gene: TRBD1; CDR3nt: TGTGCCAGCGGGGGACAGTCACTAGGAGAGACCCAGTACTTC; CDR3aa: CASGGQSLGETQYF
abundance: -; v_gene: TRBV10-3; j_gene: TRBJ2-1; d_gene: TRBD2; CDR3nt: TGTGCCATCCGAGGGTGGACTAGCGGGAGGGCAGGGAATGAGCAGTTCTTC; CDR3aa: CAIRGWTSGRAGNEQFF
abundance: few; v_gene: TRBV4-1; j_gene: TRBJ2-7; d_gene: -; CDR3nt: TGCGCCAGCAGCCAAGACCCCATTCGGGGGAGCTACGAGCAGTACTTC; CDR3aa: CASSQDPIRGSYEQYF
abundance: few; v_gene: TRBV10-3; j_gene: TRBJ2-7; d_gene: -; CDR3nt: TGTGCCATCAGACCCATCGGGGTGGGGGAATACGAGCAGTACTTC; CDR3aa: CAIRPIGVGEYEQYF
abundance: many; v_gene: TRBV10-3; j_gene: TRBJ2-7; d_gene: -; CDR3nt: TGTGCCATCACCTCAGGGCAAGAGCAGTACTTC; CDR3aa: CAITSGQEQYF
abundance: once; v_gene: TRBV6-1; j_gene: TRBJ1-5; d_gene: -; CDR3nt: TGTGCCAGCAGACGACATACCTCGGAAAATCAGCCCCAGCATTTT; CDR3aa: CASRRHTSENQPQHF
abundance: -; v_gene: TRBV5-1; j_gene: TRBJ2-7; d_gene: -; CDR3nt: TGCGCCAGCAGCCCGAAAACCCCTCATGTGGAGCAGTACTTC; CDR3aa: CASSPKTPHVEQYF
abundance: -; v_gene: TRBV28; j_gene: TRBJ1-2; d_gene: -; CDR3nt: TGTGCCAGCAGCGCCGGGACACCTTATGGCTACACCTTC; CDR3aa: CASSAGTPYGYTF
abundance: few; v_gene: TRBV6-5; j_gene: TRBJ2-1; d_gene: -; CDR3nt: TGTGCCAGCAGCCGGACACCCCTTGGAACTGAGCAGTTCTTC; CDR3aa: CASSRTPLGTEQFF
abundance: few; v_gene: TRBV5-1; j_gene: TRBJ2-7; d_gene: -; CDR3nt: TGCGCCAGCAGCCCCGGTGGGGTCCGAGGCTACGAGCAGTACTTC; CDR3aa: CASSPGGVRGYEQYF
abundance: few; v_gene: TRBV7-2; j_gene: TRBJ2-3; d_gene: -; CDR3nt: TGTGCCAGCAGCTTAGCCTCCGGGACCATCACAGATACGCAGTATTTT; CDR3aa: CASSLASGTITDTQYF
abundance: -; v_gene: TRBV18; j_gene: TRBJ1-2; d_gene: TRBD1; CDR3nt: TGTGCCAGCTCACCTCAAACAGGGGCAACTAACTATGGCTACACCTTC; CDR3aa: CASSPQTGATNYGYTF
abundance: few; v_gene: TRBV7-8; j_gene: TRBJ2-5; d_gene: -; CDR3nt: TGTGCCAGCAGCTTAAAGACCCAGTACTTC; CDR3aa: CASSLKTQYF
abundance: few; v_gene: TRBV18; j_gene: TRBJ1-1; d_gene: -; CDR3nt: TGTGCCAGCTCAAGGGGGGTGAGCGGGCTCGAAGCTTTCTTT; CDR3aa: CASSRGVSGLEAFF
abundance: -; v_gene: TRBV29-1; j_gene: TRBJ2-7; d_gene: TRBD1; CDR3nt: TGCAGCGCGCGCCAACAGGGGGCTACCTCCTACGAGCAGTACTTC; CDR3aa: CSARQQGATSYEQYF
abundance: -; v_gene: TRBV27; j_gene: TRBJ2-1; d_gene: TRBD1; CDR3nt: TGTGCCAGCGCGTATCAGGGGGATTACAATGAGCAGTTCTTC; CDR3aa: CASAYQGDYNEQFF
abundance: few; v_gene: TRBV9; j_gene: TRBJ2-7; d_gene: TRBD2; CDR3nt: TGTGCCAGCAGCCCGGGGGGTCCTTCCTACGAGCAGTACTTC; CDR3aa: CASSPGGPSYEQYF
abundance: -; v_gene: TRBV7-7; j_gene: TRBJ2-1; d_gene: TRBD2; CDR3nt: TGTGCTAGCAGCTTACTAGCGGGGGGATACAATGAGCAGTTCTTC; CDR3aa: CASSLLAGGYNEQFF
abundance: -; v_gene: TRBV27; j_gene: TRBJ2-6; d_gene: -; CDR3nt: TGTGCCAGCAGTTTCGGGAGCTCTGGGGCCAACGTCCTGACTTTC; CDR3aa: CASSFGSSGANVLTF
abundance: few; v_gene: TRBV5-6; j_gene: TRBJ2-3; d_gene: -; CDR3nt: TGTGCCAGCGGGGTCCCGGGGTCAAGCACAGATACGCAGTATTTT; CDR3aa: CASGVPGSSTDTQYF
abundance: -; v_gene: TRBV19; j_gene: TRBJ1-2; d_gene: TRBD1; CDR3nt: TGTGCCAGTACAACCACAGACAGGGGTAACTATGGCTACACCTTC; CDR3aa: CASTTTDRGNYGYTF
abundance: -; v_gene: TRBV11-2; j_gene: TRBJ2-7; d_gene: -; CDR3nt: TGTGCCAGCAGCTTAGGTCTAAGGGGCGAGCAGTACTTC; CDR3aa: CASSLGLRGEQYF
abundance: -; v_gene: TRBV7-6; j_gene: TRBJ2-1; d_gene: TRBD1; CDR3nt: TGTGCCAGCAGCCGACGACAGGGAAGGGATGAGCAGTTCTTC; CDR3aa: CASSRRQGRDEQFF